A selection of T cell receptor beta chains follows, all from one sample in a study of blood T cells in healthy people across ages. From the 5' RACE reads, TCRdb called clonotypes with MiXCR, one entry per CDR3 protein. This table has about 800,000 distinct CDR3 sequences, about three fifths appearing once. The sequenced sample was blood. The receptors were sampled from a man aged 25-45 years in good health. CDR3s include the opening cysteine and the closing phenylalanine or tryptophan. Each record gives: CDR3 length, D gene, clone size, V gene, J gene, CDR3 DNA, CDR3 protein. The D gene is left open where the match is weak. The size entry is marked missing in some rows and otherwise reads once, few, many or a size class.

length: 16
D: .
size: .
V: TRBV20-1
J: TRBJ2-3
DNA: TGCAGTGCTGTGCGCGCGTCTAGCGACCGCACAGATACGCAGTATTTT
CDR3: CSAVRASSDRTDTQYF

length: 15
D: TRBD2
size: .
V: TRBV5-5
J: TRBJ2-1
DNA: TGTGCCAGCAGCCCCCCGGTTGCTAGCGGGATGGTTCTGTTCTTC
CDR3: CASSPPVASGMVLFF

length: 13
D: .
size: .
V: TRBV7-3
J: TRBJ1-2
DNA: TGTGCCAGCAGCTTGACACATCTAGATGGCTACACCTTC
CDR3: CASSLTHLDGYTF

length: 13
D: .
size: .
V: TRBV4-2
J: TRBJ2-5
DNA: TGTGCCAGCAGCCAAGATGCCCGGGAGACCCAGTACTTC
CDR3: CASSQDARETQYF

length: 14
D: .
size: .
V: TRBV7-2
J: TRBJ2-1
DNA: TGTGCCAGCCAGTCTGGCGGGGGCGTGAATGAGCAGTTCTTC
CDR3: CASQSGGGVNEQFF

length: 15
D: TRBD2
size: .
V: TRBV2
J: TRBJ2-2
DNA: TGTGCCAGCAGCCGACTAGCGGGGAGACGCGGGGAGCTGTTTTTT
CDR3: CASSRLAGRRGELFF

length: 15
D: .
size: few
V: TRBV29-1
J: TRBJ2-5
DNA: TGCAGCGTTGCCCCTCAAATTACAGGGCAAGAGACCCAGTACTTC
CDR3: CSVAPQITGQETQYF

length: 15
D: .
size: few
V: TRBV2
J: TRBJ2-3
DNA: TGTGCCAGCAGTCTCGCCTTTACGGGAACAGATACGCAGTATTTT
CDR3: CASSLAFTGTDTQYF

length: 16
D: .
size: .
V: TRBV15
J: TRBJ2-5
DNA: TGTGCCACCAGCAGAGATCCGACCCAGGATGGGGAGACCCAGTACTTC
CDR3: CATSRDPTQDGETQYF

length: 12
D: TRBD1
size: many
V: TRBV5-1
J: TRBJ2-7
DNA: TGCGCCAGCACGGGACAGGGCCACGAGCAGTACTTC
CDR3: CASTGQGHEQYF

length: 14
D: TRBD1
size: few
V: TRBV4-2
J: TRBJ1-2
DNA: TGTGCCAGCAGCCAAGCGGGACAGGGCGGAGGCTACACCTTC
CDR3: CASSQAGQGGGYTF

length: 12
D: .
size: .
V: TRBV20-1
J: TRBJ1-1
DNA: TGCAGTGGCACACAGGGGAACACTGAAGCTTTCTTT
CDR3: CSGTQGNTEAFF

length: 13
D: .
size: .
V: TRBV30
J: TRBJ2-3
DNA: TGTGCCTGGAGTAGCTTTGGGAGATATACGCAGTATTTT
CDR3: CAWSSFGRYTQYF

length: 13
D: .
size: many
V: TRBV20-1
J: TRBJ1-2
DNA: TGCAGTGCTCCGGGGTTGGCTAACTATGGCTACACCTTC
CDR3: CSAPGLANYGYTF

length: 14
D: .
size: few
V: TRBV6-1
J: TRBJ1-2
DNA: TGTGCCAGCAGTGAAGCTCCCCTGAACTATGGCTACACCTTC
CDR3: CASSEAPLNYGYTF

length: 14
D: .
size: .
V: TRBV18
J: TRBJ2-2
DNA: TGTGCCAGCTCACCGAGGGGCGGACTGGGGGAGCTGTTTTTT
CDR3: CASSPRGGLGELFF

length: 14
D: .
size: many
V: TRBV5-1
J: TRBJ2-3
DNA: TGCGCCAGCAGTCCAACGGGCCTCGGGGATACGCAGTATTTT
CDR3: CASSPTGLGDTQYF

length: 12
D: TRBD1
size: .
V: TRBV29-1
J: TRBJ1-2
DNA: TGCAGCGCCCGGGACAGGCTCTATGGCTACACCTTC
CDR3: CSARDRLYGYTF

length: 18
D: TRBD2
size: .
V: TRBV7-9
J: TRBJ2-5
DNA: TGTGCCAGCAGCTCTACGCCAAATTTAGCGGGTTCACAAGAGACCCAGTACTTC
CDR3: CASSSTPNLAGSQETQYF

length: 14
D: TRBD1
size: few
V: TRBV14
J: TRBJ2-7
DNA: TGTGCCAGCAGCCCGACAAGGACAGGGGCCGAGCAGTACTTC
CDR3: CASSPTRTGAEQYF

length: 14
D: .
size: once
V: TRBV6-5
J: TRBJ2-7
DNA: TGTGCCAGCAGTATGGGGGTTGGCTCCTACGAGCAGTACTTC
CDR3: CASSMGVGSYEQYF

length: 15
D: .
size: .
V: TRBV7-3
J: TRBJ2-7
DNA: TGTGCCAGCAGCTTAAAGGCGGGACCCTCCTACGAGCAGTACTTC
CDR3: CASSLKAGPSYEQYF

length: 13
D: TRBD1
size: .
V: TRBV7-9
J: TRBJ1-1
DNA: TGTGTCAGCAGCTTACTCGACAGGGCTGAAGCTTTCTTT
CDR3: CVSSLLDRAEAFF

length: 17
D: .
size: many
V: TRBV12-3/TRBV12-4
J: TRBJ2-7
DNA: TGTGCCAGCAGTTTGGGGAGTCTGGGCAGGGGCTCCTACGAGCAGTACTTC
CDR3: CASSLGSLGRGSYEQYF